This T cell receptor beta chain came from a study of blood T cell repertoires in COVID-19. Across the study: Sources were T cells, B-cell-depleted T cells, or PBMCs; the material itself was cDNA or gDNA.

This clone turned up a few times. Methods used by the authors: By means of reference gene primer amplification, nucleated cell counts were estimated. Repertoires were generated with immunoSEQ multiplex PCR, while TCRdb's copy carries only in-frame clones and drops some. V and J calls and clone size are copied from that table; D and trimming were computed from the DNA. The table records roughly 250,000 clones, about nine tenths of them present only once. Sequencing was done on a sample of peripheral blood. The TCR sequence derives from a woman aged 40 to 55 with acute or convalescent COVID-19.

The CDR3 sequence: CASSERDSFNYGYTF. CDR3 nucleotides: TGTGCCAGCAGCGAAAGGGACAGTTTTAACTATGGCTACACCTTC. The chain employs TRBV5-8 and TRBJ1-2; 7 nucleotides align to TRBD1. This CDR3 comprises 15 residues. From germline, CDR1 is SGHTS and CDR2 YDEGEE. J lost 1 base, V lost 4 bases, and 7 bases had no gene match.